The 11 T cell receptor beta chains below come from one sample, sequenced in a study of response to subunit inactivated influenza vaccine. TCRdb redid the calling of the RT-PCR reads with MiXCR, one entry per CDR3 protein. The sample consists of about 520,000 distinct CDR3 sequences, roughly 7.9% of them appearing once. The source was PBMCs from blood, collected approximately 25 months after vaccination. All receptors derive from a man in his fifties or sixties who received an inactivated influenza vaccine.

The J gene is TRBJ2-4, the V gene TRBV12-3 or TRBV12-4; 7 bases are a match to TRBD1. J lost 5 bases, V lost 5 bases, and 0 bases had no gene match. This CDR3 spans 12 amino acids. Here the CDR3 reads CASSQGENIQYF. CDR3 DNA: TGTGCCAGCAGTCAGGGGGAAAACATTCAGTACTTC.

Only a few counts were recorded for this clonotype. The chain couples TRBV24-1 to TRBJ2-2, with 7 bases that match TRBD1. Germline loops: CDR1 KGHDR, CDR2 SFDVKD. The trim removed 9 bases at V and 0 bases at J, leaving 6 bases unmatched. CDR3 length: 15 residues. The DNA of the CDR3 is TGTGCCACCTCGACCAGGGGGACGAACACCGGGGAGCTGTTTTTT. This sequence encodes CATSTRGTNTGELFF.

The rearrangement joins TRBV12-3 or TRBV12-4 to TRBJ1-1; tentatively, D is TRBD1 (6 bases). The V end lost 3 bases, the J end lost 4 bases, and 15 bases lay between the germline ends. The CDR3 length is 15 residues. The DNA of the CDR3 is TGTGCCAGCAGTTTGGCTTCTTGGGGGGCCACTGAAGCTTTCTTT. Amino acid sequence: CASSLASWGATEAFF.

This clonotype was seen a handful of times. The V and J genes are TRBV6-5 and TRBJ2-5; TRBD1 matches at 8 bases. The CDR3 sequence is 11 residues long. Trimming removed 0 bases from V and 14 bases from J; junction bases left unmatched: 2. Germline V gene data show CDR1 as MNHEY and CDR2 as SVGAGI. DNA of the CDR3: TGTGCCAGCAGTTACTCGGACAGGGTCTACTTC. Translation: CASSYSDRVYF.

The V call is TRBV5-1, the J call TRBJ2-1; 12 bases agree with TRBD2. Germline V gives CDR1 SGHRS, CDR2 YFSETQ. J gave up 2 bases and V 3 bases, and 6 bases lay outside the gene matches. The CDR3 totals 17 residues. The chain's CDR3 is CASSWHSSGRAYNEQFF. CDR3 in DNA: TGCGCCAGCAGCTGGCACTCTAGCGGGAGGGCCTACAATGAGCAGTTCTTC.

The chain couples TRBV21-1 to TRBJ1-5; TRBD1 is the table's D call, not checked against the DNA. TRBV21-1 is tagged as a pseudogene. The CDR3 is 18 amino acids. The CDR3 region is CASSKGWGADMSNQPQHF. Here the CDR3 DNA reads TGTGCCAGCAGCAAAGGTTGGGGGGCTGATATGAGCAATCAGCCCCAGCATTTT.

CDR3: CASSFGGGRSYGYTF. CDR3 DNA sequence: TGTGCCAGCAGCTTCGGGGGGGGGCGCAGCTATGGCTACACCTTC. J is TRBJ1-2 and V is TRBV11-2; possible D gene TRBD1, 6 bases. This CDR3 has 15 residues. The V and J ends lost 3 bases and 4 bases respectively, with 15 bases between them. The germline V gene encodes CDR1 SGHAT and CDR2 FQNNGV. Looking up the rest from reference TRBV11-2 and TRBJ1-2 gives the full variable domain: EAGVAQSPRYKIIEKRQSVAFWCNPISGHATLYWYQQILGQGPKLLIQFQNNGVVDDSQLPKDRFSAERLKGVDSTLKIQPAKLEDSAVYLCASSFGGGRSYGYTFGSGTRLTVV.

This rearrangement joins TRBV20-1 to TRBJ2-7; perhaps D is TRBD1 or TRBD2 (5 bases each). Trimming took 5 bases from V and 5 from J, leaving 13 bases between them. Germline CDR1 DFQATT, CDR2 SNEGSKA (reference sequence). The CDR3 spans 12 residues. CDR3 sequence reads: CSAPGASNEQYF. Written as DNA, the CDR3 is TGCAGTGCTCCCGGGGCCTCGAACGAGCAGTACTTC.

This clonotype was recorded a few times. This chain joins TRBV7-6 and TRBJ2-7; D may be TRBD1 or TRBD2 (5 bases each). Germline loops: CDR1 SGHVS, CDR2 FNYEAQ. V dropped 6 bases and J dropped 1 base, with 13 bases sitting between them. The CDR3 consists of 14 residues. Here the CDR3 DNA reads TGTGCCAGCAGTTACGGGACCGCGTCCTACGAGCAGTACTTC. Amino acid sequence: CASSYGTASYEQYF.

This CDR3 is CASSQSWAGNYNEQFF. For the CDR3, the DNA is TGTGCCAGCAGCCAATCTTGGGCAGGGAATTACAATGAGCAGTTCTTC. The chain links TRBV14 to TRBJ2-1; a possible D gene is TRBD1 (5 bases). The CDR3 loop spans 16 amino acids. The germline V and J ends were trimmed by 2 bases and 4 bases, with 15 bases remaining between them. Germline CDR1 is SGHDN and CDR2 is FVKESK.

V usage is TRBV5-8 and J usage is TRBJ1-1, with D unresolved. Germline CDR1 SGHTS, CDR2 YDEGEE. There are 12 residues in the CDR3. Trimming shortened V by 6 bases and J by 1 base, and 7 bases separated the two germline ends. The CDR3: CASNNRNTEAFF. The CDR3 DNA follows: TGTGCCAGCAACAATAGGAACACTGAAGCTTTCTTT.